The 20 T cell receptor beta chains presented below share a single source sample, sequenced in a study of shared clonotypes between healthy human individuals. Clones were read by immunoSEQ multiplex PCR, and TCRdb kept only the in-frame ones, dropping some. The sample yields about 2.4 million clones, 90% to 95% seen once. Sequences were obtained from naive CD4+ T cells from PBMCs. Subset here: CD45RA+ positively selected. These receptors were collected from a man aged 18 to 30 in good health. Some clones in this sample may be carry-over from other donors' samples.

V gene TRBV18 combines with J gene TRBJ2-7; perhaps TRBD1 as D (6 bases). This CDR3 is built from 15 residues. Per germline, CDR1 KGHSH and CDR2 LQKENI. Trimming cost V 0 bases and J 6 bases, with 15 bases left between them. Written as DNA, the CDR3 is TGTGCCAGCTCACCACCGATCGCCAGGGGCCTCGAGCAGTACTTC. Translating gives CASSPPIARGLEQYF.

This sequence joins TRBV28 and TRBJ2-7, with D perhaps TRBD1 or TRBD2 (5 bases each). The germline V gene encodes CDR1 MDHEN and CDR2 SYDVKM. Trimming stripped 1 base from V and 0 bases from J, with 13 bases between. The CDR3 covers 16 residues. The CDR3 DNA reads as TGTGCCAGCAGTTTATTGGGGGTCCGGGGCTCCTACGAGCAGTACTTC. It specifies CASSLLGVRGSYEQYF.

V gene TRBV19 combines with J gene TRBJ2-5; D is undetermined. Germline CDR1 reads LNHDA; CDR2 reads SQIVND (reference sequence). V lost 5 bases and J 0 bases, leaving 10 bases between the germline ends. The CDR3 consists of 14 residues. This CDR3 is CASSPLGYQETQYF. The CDR3 coding sequence is TGTGCCAGTAGTCCGCTTGGGTACCAAGAGACCCAGTACTTC.

The chain joins TRBV7-3 to TRBJ2-2; D is unclear. The V gene lost 1 base and the J gene lost 1 base, with 4 bases spanning the gap. Germline CDR1 reads SGHTA; CDR2 reads FQGTGA. The CDR3 is 14 amino acids. CDR3: CASSLMRNTGELFF. The CDR3 DNA follows: TGTGCCAGCAGCTTAATGCGGAACACCGGGGAGCTGTTTTTT.

The CDR3 DNA follows: TGTGCCAGCTCACCGTCCGGGACAGGGTCCGGAAACACCATATATTTT. This translates into CASSPSGTGSGNTIYF. J is TRBJ1-3 and V is TRBV18, with 9 bases that match TRBD1. The V segment lost 3 bases and the J segment 4 bases; nucleotides outside the gene matches: 7. This CDR3 is built from 16 residues. Germline loops: CDR1 KGHSH, CDR2 LQKENI.

J is TRBJ2-2 and V is TRBV11-2; tentatively, D is TRBD1 (5 bases). The germline V and J ends were trimmed by 1 base and 2 bases, with 11 bases remaining between them. The V gene's germline CDR1 is SGHAT and CDR2 FQNNGV. CDR3 length: 16 amino acids. CDR3 amino acids: CASSLVRQRNTGELFF. In nucleotides, the CDR3 is TGTGCCAGCAGCTTAGTAAGACAGCGAAACACCGGGGAGCTGTTTTTT.

In regard to this clone: Other DNA sequences in the sample encode the same CDR3. The chain recombines TRBV5-1 with TRBJ2-5; D unresolved. Germline V lookup: CDR1 SGHRS, CDR2 YFSETQ. The length of the CDR3 is 13 residues. Trimming pared 1 base from V and 5 bases from J, leaving 9 bases between. In DNA form, the CDR3 reads TGCGCCAGCAGCTTGAGAGGCGCGGAGACCCAGTACTTC. This gives the protein CASSLRGAETQYF.

The genes are TRBV18 and TRBJ2-1; 9 bases line up with TRBD2. Trimming at V came to 3 bases and at J to 10 bases, leaving 10 bases not matched to a gene. Per germline, CDR1 KGHSH and CDR2 LQKENI. The length of the CDR3 is 15 residues. CDR3 coding DNA: TGTGCCAGCTCACCTAGCGGGAGTCTTATAAGGGAGCAGTTCTTC. Protein: CASSPSGSLIREQFF.

The rearrangement uses TRBV4-3 and TRBJ1-5; D is unresolved. This CDR3 is 14 amino acids long. Trimming removed 0 bases from V and 4 bases from J, with 7 bases in between. Germline V gene sequence: CDR1 LGHNA, CDR2 YSLEER. CDR3 nucleotide sequence: TGCGCCAGCAGCCAAGATAACTTTAATCAGCCCCAGCATTTT. This translates into CASSQDNFNQPQHF.

This clone was observed a handful of times. V usage is TRBV29-1 and J usage is TRBJ1-1; D is uncertain. Germline V gives CDR1 SQVTM, CDR2 ANQGSEA. The CDR3 has 14 amino acids. V was cut by 5 bases and J by 0 bases, with 13 bases left in between. The CDR3 DNA sequence: TGCAGCGTTCAGGTCGGATACTTGAACACTGAAGCTTTCTTT. Protein product: CSVQVGYLNTEAFF. The variable domain in full, with the rest retrieved from reference TRBV29-1 and TRBJ1-1, is SAVISQKPSRDICQRGTSLTIQCQVDSQVTMMFWYRQQPGQSLTLIATANQGSEATYESGFVIDKFPISRPNLTFSTLTVSNMSPEDSSIYLCSVQVGYLNTEAFFGQGTRLTVV.

V usage is TRBV28 and J usage is TRBJ2-2; a possible D gene is TRBD2 (5 bases). Germline loops: CDR1 MDHEN, CDR2 SYDVKM. The CDR3 runs 15 residues. Trimming stripped 3 bases from V and 6 bases from J, with 14 bases between. The CDR3 here is CASSFRSGIPGELFF. The CDR3 nucleotides read TGTGCCAGCAGTTTCAGATCGGGGATCCCCGGGGAGCTGTTTTTT.

V and J are TRBV29-1 and TRBJ2-1; 7 bases line up with TRBD2. This CDR3 has 16 amino acids. Germline V CDR1 and CDR2: SQVTM, ANQGSEA. V lost 4 bases and J lost 4; bases outside the gene matches: 13. In nucleotides, the CDR3 is TGCAGCGTTGCTACCCCTAGCGGCAATTTTTACAATGAGCAGTTCTTC. It is translated as CSVATPSGNFYNEQFF.

This sequence joins TRBV2 and TRBJ1-3; 10 nucleotides agree with TRBD1. The CDR3 has 16 residues. J was trimmed by 4 bases and V by 4 bases; bases with no gene match: 7. CDR1 is SNHLY and CDR2 is FYNNEI in the germline V gene. The CDR3 sequence is CASSGQGAAGGNTIYF. The CDR3 DNA reads as TGTGCCAGCAGTGGACAGGGGGCAGCGGGCGGAAACACCATATATTTT.

This chain joins TRBV7-3 and TRBJ2-3; D gene unclear. This CDR3 is built from 13 residues. CDR1 and CDR2 (germline): SGHTA, FQGTGA. Trimming took 7 bases from V and 1 from J, leaving 9 bases between them. In DNA, the CDR3 is TGTGCCAGCACCCCAGAGGGCACAGATACGCAGTATTTT. It yields the protein CASTPEGTDTQYF.

The chain links TRBV11-2 to TRBJ1-6, with TRBD1 matching over 9 bases. With V trimmed by 4 bases and J by 9 bases, 4 bases remained unmatched. Germline V gives CDR1 SGHAT, CDR2 FQNNGV. The CDR3 has 14 amino acids. The CDR3: CASSSPGQGSPLHF. CDR3 bases: TGTGCCAGCAGCTCGCCGGGACAGGGTTCACCCCTCCACTTT.

The rearrangement links TRBV2 to TRBJ2-1; D is uncertain. The V end was cut by 4 bases, the J end by 6 bases, with 13 bases between. In germline, CDR1 is SNHLY, CDR2 FYNNEI. The CDR3 contains 14 residues. DNA for the CDR3: TGTGCCAGCAGTGTATCGCAGATCGGCAATGAGCAGTTCTTC. Translating gives CASSVSQIGNEQFF. The full variable domain, its missing parts supplied by reference TRBV2 and TRBJ2-1, is EPEVTQTPSHQVTQMGQEVILRCVPISNHLYFYWYRQILGQKVEFLVSFYNNEISEKSEIFDDQFSVERPDGSNFTLKIRSTKLEDSAMYFCASSVSQIGNEQFFGPGTRLTVL.

The rearrangement uses TRBV18 and TRBJ2-1; 7 bases fit TRBD1. Per germline, CDR1 KGHSH and CDR2 LQKENI. The CDR3 length is 15 residues. V was clipped by 5 bases and J by 2 bases; unmatched bases: 6. CDR3: CASSDYRGPYNEQFF. CDR3 DNA: TGTGCCAGCTCAGATTACAGGGGCCCCTACAATGAGCAGTTCTTC. The full variable domain, with the rest looked up from reference TRBV18 and TRBJ2-1, is NAGVMQNPRHLVRRRGQEARLRCSPMKGHSHVYWYRQLPEEGLKFMVYLQKENIIDESGMPKERFSAEFPKEGPSILRIQQVVRGDSAAYFCASSDYRGPYNEQFFGPGTRLTVL.

The chain combines TRBV9 with TRBJ2-2; 7 bases agree with TRBD1. This CDR3 contains 15 residues. Per the germline V gene, CDR1 is SGDLS and CDR2 is YYNGEE. J lost 4 bases, V lost 4 bases, and 7 bases had no gene match. CDR3 bases: TGTGCCAGCAGCCTTATCGGGACAGCCACCGGGGAGCTGTTTTTT. This encodes CASSLIGTATGELFF.

The chain recombines TRBV11-3 with TRBJ2-7; D call uncertain. V was cut by 4 bases and J by 5 bases, with 9 bases left in between. CDR3 length equals 12 residues. Germline loops: CDR1 SGHNT, CDR2 YENEEA. This CDR3 is CASSSGWDEQYF. In DNA form, the CDR3 reads TGTGCCAGCAGCTCCGGATGGGACGAGCAGTACTTC.

V is TRBV28 and J is TRBJ1-3; the D gene is possibly TRBD1 (6 bases). CDR3 size: 15 residues. Germline V gene lookup returns CDR1 MDHEN and CDR2 SYDVKM. V gave up 6 bases and J gave up 2 bases, with 14 bases separating them. For the CDR3, the DNA is TGTGCCAGCAGCCCCCTTCGGGGGCCTGGAAACACCATATATTTT. Encoded protein: CASSPLRGPGNTIYF.